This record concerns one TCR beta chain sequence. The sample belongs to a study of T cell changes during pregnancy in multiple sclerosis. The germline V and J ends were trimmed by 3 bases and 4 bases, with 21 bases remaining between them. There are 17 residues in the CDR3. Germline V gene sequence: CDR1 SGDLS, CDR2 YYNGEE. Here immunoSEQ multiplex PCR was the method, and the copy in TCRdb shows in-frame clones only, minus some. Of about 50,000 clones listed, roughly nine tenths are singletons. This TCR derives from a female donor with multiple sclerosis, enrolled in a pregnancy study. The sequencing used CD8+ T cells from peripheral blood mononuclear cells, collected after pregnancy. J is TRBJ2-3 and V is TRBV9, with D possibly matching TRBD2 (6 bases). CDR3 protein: CASSARRGTVGADTQYF. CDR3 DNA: TGTGCCAGCAGCGCCCGACGGGGGACGGTGGGGGCAGATACGCAGTATTTT.